The present T cell receptor (beta chain) was sequenced within a study of blood T cells in healthy people across ages. With each sample, at least 6 micrograms of total RNA were extracted. Using a J-beta primer mix together with a sample-barcoded 5' primer, a second PCR was run for roughly 7 to 11 cycles. Researchers report that a template-switch adaptor with 12 random nucleotides tagged each cDNA molecule. One entry per CDR3 protein, called by TCRdb with MiXCR from the 5' RACE reads. Among roughly 1.4 million distinct CDR3 sequences listed, roughly 59% were seen once. Turning to this clonotype: What it binds is not known.

The CDR3 covers 12 residues. Germline CDR1 reads MGHDK; CDR2 reads SYGVNS. With 2 bases removed from V and 7 bases from J, the gap between germline ends came to 7 bases. Study findings and constraints: In older individuals, TCR beta diversity per million T cells was lower, falling roughly linearly with age.

The clonotype comes from a man in his late teens or twenties in good health. The sequenced material came from blood. The J gene is TRBJ2-3, the V gene TRBV25-1; D is uncertain. The CDR3 spells CASSEDANTQYF. CDR3 nucleotide sequence: TGTGCCAGCAGTGAAGACGCAAATACGCAGTATTTT.